One and the same sample provided the 8 T cell receptor beta chains below, sequenced in a study of control samples from healthy donors and cancer patients. Profiling relied on immunoSEQ multiplex PCR, and the TCRdb table lists in-frame clones only, not all of them. The table has about 80,000 clones, roughly 91% seen once; the top ten hold around 6%. The sample was blood. The receptors derive from a man aged 45-65 years in good health.

V usage is TRBV5-1 and J usage is TRBJ1-1, with D uncertain. The germline V gene has CDR1 SGHRS and CDR2 YFSETQ. The CDR3 is 14 residues long. The V end lost 0 bases, the J end lost 1 base, and 7 bases lay between the germline ends. The CDR3 nucleotides read TGCGCCAGCAGCTTGGGACACAAGAACACTGAAGCTTTCTTT. The encoded protein is CASSLGHKNTEAFF.

This clone came up a few times. This chain uses TRBV19 with TRBJ2-1; 13 positions match TRBD2. The V gene's germline CDR1 is LNHDA and CDR2 SQIVND (reference sequence). V lost 2 bases, J lost 8 bases, and 3 bases stayed unmatched. CDR3 length equals 15 residues. The CDR3: CASSISTSGGDEQFF. Here the CDR3 DNA reads TGTGCCAGTAGTATATCAACTAGCGGGGGGGATGAGCAGTTCTTC.

The genes are TRBV5-8 and TRBJ1-5; D gene unclear. Trimming removed 2 bases from V and 4 bases from J, with 10 bases in between. The CDR3 runs 14 residues. Germline V gene data show CDR1 as SGHTS and CDR2 as YDEGEE. The chain's CDR3 is CASSLTYKNQPQHF. In DNA, the CDR3 is TGTGCCAGCAGCTTAACCTACAAGAATCAGCCCCAGCATTTT.

The gene calls are TRBV19 and TRBJ1-4; TRBD1 might be the D (5 bases). Trimming took 7 bases from V and 4 from J, leaving 16 bases between them. Germline CDR1 reads LNHDA; CDR2 reads SQIVND (reference sequence). This CDR3 has 15 amino acids. The CDR3 sequence: CASNEGLYGNEKLFF. The CDR3 DNA reads as TGTGCCAGTAACGAGGGGCTGTATGGTAATGAAAAACTGTTTTTT.

The genes are TRBV5-6 and TRBJ2-3; 11 nucleotides agree with TRBD2. The trim removed 0 bases at V and 0 bases at J, leaving 6 bases unmatched. Germline CDR1 and CDR2: SGHDT and YYEEEE. The CDR3 sequence is 18 residues long. This chain's CDR3 is CASSLALAGGTSTDTQYF. In DNA, the CDR3 is TGTGCCAGCAGCTTGGCGCTAGCGGGGGGAACTAGCACAGATACGCAGTATTTT.

This chain links TRBV3-1 (or the pseudogene TRBV3-2) with TRBJ1-4; 7 bases are shared with TRBD1. CDR1 and CDR2 (germline): LGHDT, YNNKEL (reference sequence). V was pared by 3 bases and J by 4 bases, with 5 bases of the junction left unmatched. The CDR3 spans 15 residues. This CDR3 is CASSQGTAFNEKLFF. CDR3 DNA sequence: TGTGCCAGCAGCCAGGGGACAGCCTTTAATGAAAAACTGTTTTTT.

This sequence joins TRBV10-2 and TRBJ2-7; 7 nucleotides agree with TRBD1. Germline CDR1 is WSHSY and CDR2 is SAAADI. CDR3 length: 13 residues. J lost 0 bases, V lost 7 bases, and 3 bases had no gene match. In DNA form, the CDR3 reads TGCGCCAGCAAGAGGGACAGCTCCTACGAGCAGTACTTC. The encoded protein is CASKRDSSYEQYF.

V is TRBV5-5 and J is TRBJ1-5; the D gene is possibly TRBD1 (5 bases). This CDR3 is built from 16 residues. Germline V gene sequence: CDR1 SGHKS, CDR2 YYEKEE (reference sequence). The V end lost 0 bases, the J end lost 4 bases, and 14 bases lay between the germline ends. The CDR3 spells CASSLGAGGVNQPQHF. In DNA form, the CDR3 reads TGTGCCAGCAGCTTGGGGGCCGGGGGGGTGAATCAGCCCCAGCATTTT.